This TCR beta chain stems from a study of T cell clusters in autoimmune cytopenias. This CDR3 comprises 11 residues. Germline CDR1 is KGHSH and CDR2 is LQKENI. This clonotype is labeled medium-sized based on frequency. One tube held mixed TRB-A and TRB-B primer pools for touch-down PCR. TCRdb reprocessed the multiplex PCR reads, with one entry per CDR3 protein and no DNA. This sample contains more than 1,300 distinct CDR3 sequences. TRB was amplified from 250 ng of peripheral blood genomic DNA per sample. The specimen was peripheral blood. The V and J genes are TRBV18 and TRBJ2-7; TCRdb calls TRBD2, which cannot be checked without DNA. The source of this sequence is a human donor with an autoimmune cytopenia or autoimmune hepatitis (not recorded which). This CDR3 reads CASSEGWEQYF.